The 9 T cell receptor beta chains in this list originate from one sample, sequenced in a study of T cells in localized non-small cell lung cancer. Measured with immunoSEQ multiplex PCR; TCRdb has only the in-frame clones, and not every one. Of approximately 33,000 clones listed, 70% to 90% were seen once; the top ten hold under 8%. Sequenced material: peripheral blood, taken before any cancer treatment. The source is a woman aged 35 to 69 with stage I lung adenocarcinoma.

This rearrangement joins TRBV28 to TRBJ2-7; D call uncertain. The ends were cut back, 7 bases at V and 0 bases at J, with 13 bases in the middle. Germline CDR1 reads MDHEN; CDR2 reads SYDVKM. This CDR3 spans 14 amino acids. DNA of the CDR3: TGTGCCAGCACGGGCAGGCGAAGCTCCTACGAGCAGTACTTC. Protein sequence: CASTGRRSSYEQYF.

The chain couples TRBV5-4 to TRBJ1-4; the D is unclear. V dropped 4 bases and J dropped 8 bases, with 12 bases sitting between them. Germline V CDR1 and CDR2: SGHNT, YYREEE (reference sequence). This CDR3 is built from 13 residues. CDR3 coding DNA: TGTGCCAGCAGCCCGTGGGGAAACGAAAAACTGTTTTTT. It encodes CASSPWGNEKLFF.

The V gene is TRBV5-4, the J gene TRBJ2-7; D uncertain. Per germline, CDR1 SGHNT and CDR2 YYREEE (reference sequence). The CDR3 spans 14 residues. The V end lost 3 bases, the J end lost 2 bases, and 12 bases lay between the germline ends. CDR3 nucleotide sequence: TGTGCCAGCAGCTCCCTCTCCCCCCCCTACGAGCAGTACTTC. Its translation: CASSSLSPPYEQYF.

V usage is TRBV6-5 and J usage is TRBJ1-3; D might be TRBD1 (6 bases). Germline assignment: CDR1 MNHEY and CDR2 SVGAGI. Between the trimmed V and J ends, which lost 6 bases and 9 bases, there was a span of 15 bases. This CDR3 has 13 residues. The CDR3: CASSLQGWSTIYF. The CDR3 DNA reads TGTGCCAGCAGCCTACAGGGTTGGTCCACCATATATTTT.

V usage is TRBV10-3 and J usage is TRBJ1-2; D unclear. This CDR3 spans 13 amino acids. Trimming took 3 bases from V and 9 from J, leaving 14 bases between them. Per germline, CDR1 ENHRY and CDR2 SYGVKD. The CDR3 loop is CAISDFSGLSYTF. As DNA, the CDR3 is TGTGCCATCAGTGATTTTTCCGGTCTAAGCTACACCTTC.

V gene TRBV5-4 combines with J gene TRBJ1-3, with a weak D call TRBD1 (6 bases). CDR3 length: 14 residues. Trimming left V 3 bases short and J 4 bases short, with 11 bases between. The germline CDR1 and CDR2 sequences are SGHNT and YYREEE (reference sequence). In DNA form, the CDR3 reads TGTGCCAGCAGCTCAGACAGGAGCGGAAACACCATATATTTT. Its translation is CASSSDRSGNTIYF.

This clone was counted a single time. V gene TRBV28 combines with J gene TRBJ2-3, with 9 bases that match TRBD1. Per the germline V gene, CDR1 is MDHEN and CDR2 is SYDVKM. The junction had 10 bases not matched to a gene; V was cut back by 10 bases and J by 14 bases. The CDR3 spans 11 residues. The CDR3 bases are TGTGCCACCCTGCGACAGGGGGTGTCGTATTTT. Translation: CATLRQGVSYF.

The V and J genes are TRBV7-2 and TRBJ2-7; 7 positions agree with TRBD1. There are 13 residues in the CDR3. Germline CDR1 reads SGHTA; CDR2 reads FQGNSA. V gave up 5 bases and J gave up 2 bases; unmatched junction bases: 3. The CDR3 DNA reads TGTGCCAGCAGCCGGGACAGAACCTACGAGCAGTACTTC. This codes for CASSRDRTYEQYF.

The chain recombines TRBV18 with TRBJ1-1, with D possibly being TRBD1 (6 bases). V was shortened by 5 bases and J by 6 bases, with 7 bases between the two germline ends. The CDR3 sequence is 11 residues long. Germline CDR1 is KGHSH and CDR2 is LQKENI. The CDR3 protein is CASSRQAEAFF. The CDR3 coding sequence is TGTGCCAGCTCAAGACAGGCTGAAGCTTTCTTT.